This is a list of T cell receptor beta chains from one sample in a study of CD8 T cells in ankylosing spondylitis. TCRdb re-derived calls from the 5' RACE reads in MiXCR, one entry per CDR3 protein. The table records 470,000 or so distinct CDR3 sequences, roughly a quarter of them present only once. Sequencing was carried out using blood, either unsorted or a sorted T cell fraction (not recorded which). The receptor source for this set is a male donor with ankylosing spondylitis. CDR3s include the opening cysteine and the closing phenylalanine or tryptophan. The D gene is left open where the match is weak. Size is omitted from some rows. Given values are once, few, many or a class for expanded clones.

CDR3 protein: CASSFAGQGNTEAFF
CDR3 DNA: TGTGCCAGTAGTTTCGCCGGACAGGGTAACACTGAAGCTTTCTTT
clone size: NA
V gene: TRBV19
J gene: TRBJ1-1
D gene: TRBD1

CDR3 protein: CSGHNPGVFYGYTF
CDR3 DNA: TGCAGTGGCCACAACCCCGGAGTCTTCTATGGCTACACCTTC
clone size: many
V gene: TRBV20-1
J gene: TRBJ1-2
D gene: NA

CDR3 protein: CASSERSGMNTEAFF
CDR3 DNA: TGTGCCAGCAGTGAAAGGTCAGGGATGAACACTGAAGCTTTCTTT
clone size: NA
V gene: TRBV6-1
J gene: TRBJ1-1
D gene: NA

CDR3 protein: CATREGIGTGELFF
CDR3 DNA: TGCGCCACCAGGGAGGGAATTGGGACCGGGGAGCTGTTTTTT
clone size: NA
V gene: TRBV10-1
J gene: TRBJ2-2
D gene: TRBD2

CDR3 protein: CASSQSDNQPQHF
CDR3 DNA: TGTGCCAGCTCACAGAGCGACAATCAGCCCCAGCATTTT
clone size: NA
V gene: TRBV18
J gene: TRBJ1-5
D gene: NA

CDR3 protein: CSARDTGEVVNSPLHF
CDR3 DNA: TGCAGTGCTAGAGACACAGGGGAGGTGGTGAATTCACCCCTCCACTTT
clone size: few
V gene: TRBV20-1
J gene: TRBJ1-6
D gene: TRBD1

CDR3 protein: CASSLQIEGADTQYF
CDR3 DNA: TGCGCCAGCAGCTTACAGATCGAGGGGGCAGATACGCAGTATTTT
clone size: NA
V gene: TRBV5-1
J gene: TRBJ2-3
D gene: NA

CDR3 protein: CASRSRTSGSYNEQFF
CDR3 DNA: TGTGCCAGCAGGAGTCGGACTAGCGGGAGTTACAATGAGCAGTTCTTC
clone size: few
V gene: TRBV12-3/TRBV12-4
J gene: TRBJ2-1
D gene: TRBD2

CDR3 protein: CAISLTGGADTGELFF
CDR3 DNA: TGTGCCATCAGCCTTACAGGGGGCGCGGACACCGGGGAGCTGTTTTTT
clone size: once
V gene: TRBV10-3
J gene: TRBJ2-2
D gene: TRBD1

CDR3 protein: CASSSSRDEQFF
CDR3 DNA: TGTGCCAGCAGTAGTAGTCGGGATGAGCAGTTCTTC
clone size: NA
V gene: TRBV28
J gene: TRBJ2-1
D gene: NA

CDR3 protein: CATTSGRTRYEQYF
CDR3 DNA: TGTGCCACGACTAGCGGGAGAACCCGCTACGAGCAGTACTTC
clone size: few
V gene: TRBV2
J gene: TRBJ2-7
D gene: TRBD2

CDR3 protein: CASSEFGGTEAFF
CDR3 DNA: TGTGCCAGCAGTGAATTTGGGGGAACTGAAGCTTTCTTT
clone size: NA
V gene: TRBV25-1
J gene: TRBJ1-1
D gene: NA

CDR3 protein: CASSTWGVSYNEQFF
CDR3 DNA: TGTGCCAGCAGCACATGGGGGGTGTCCTACAATGAGCAGTTCTTC
clone size: few
V gene: TRBV14
J gene: TRBJ2-1
D gene: NA

CDR3 protein: CASSFRRTEETQYF
CDR3 DNA: TGTGCCAGCAGCTTTCGTCGGACAGAAGAGACCCAGTACTTC
clone size: few
V gene: TRBV7-2
J gene: TRBJ2-5
D gene: NA

CDR3 protein: CASSYRQGAQPQHF
CDR3 DNA: TGTGCCAGCAGTTACCGACAGGGGGCACAGCCCCAGCATTTT
clone size: few
V gene: TRBV6-2/TRBV6-3
J gene: TRBJ1-5
D gene: TRBD1

CDR3 protein: CSALGDTRGTDTQYF
CDR3 DNA: TGCAGTGCTTTGGGGGACACACGTGGGACAGATACGCAGTATTTT
clone size: NA
V gene: TRBV20-1
J gene: TRBJ2-3
D gene: NA

CDR3 protein: CASSQVIRGSQPQHF
CDR3 DNA: TGTGCCAGCAGCCAGGTTATACGAGGGAGTCAGCCCCAGCATTTT
clone size: NA
V gene: TRBV28
J gene: TRBJ1-5
D gene: NA

CDR3 protein: CASSSTSGNYYEQFF
CDR3 DNA: TGCGCCAGCAGTTCAACTAGCGGGAACTACTATGAGCAGTTCTTC
clone size: NA
V gene: TRBV5-1
J gene: TRBJ2-1
D gene: TRBD2

CDR3 protein: CASSPSGLWNTQYF
CDR3 DNA: TGTGCCAGCAGCCCCTCGGGACTTTGGAATACGCAGTATTTT
clone size: NA
V gene: TRBV11-3
J gene: TRBJ2-3
D gene: NA

CDR3 protein: CASTFRLAGGPSYNEQFF
CDR3 DNA: TGTGCCAGTACCTTTCGCCTAGCGGGAGGGCCCTCCTACAATGAGCAGTTCTTC
clone size: few
V gene: TRBV19
J gene: TRBJ2-1
D gene: TRBD2

CDR3 protein: CASSQMLANTGELFF
CDR3 DNA: TGTGCCAGCAGCCAGATGTTGGCGAACACCGGGGAGCTGTTTTTT
clone size: NA
V gene: TRBV14
J gene: TRBJ2-2
D gene: NA

CDR3 protein: CATGPGTVPGELFF
CDR3 DNA: TGTGCCACCGGTCCCGGGACAGTGCCCGGGGAGCTGTTTTTT
clone size: NA
V gene: TRBV6-1
J gene: TRBJ2-2
D gene: TRBD1

CDR3 protein: CASSLVRGGGEQYF
CDR3 DNA: TGTGCCAGCAGCTTAGTGCGGGGGGGAGGCGAGCAGTACTTC
clone size: NA
V gene: TRBV11-2
J gene: TRBJ2-7
D gene: TRBD2

CDR3 protein: CASSLVDSGAPRETQYF
CDR3 DNA: TGTGCCAGCAGCTTAGTTGATAGCGGGGCCCCCAGGGAGACCCAGTACTTC
clone size: few
V gene: TRBV7-6
J gene: TRBJ2-5
D gene: TRBD2

CDR3 protein: CASSFLGVAEAFF
CDR3 DNA: TGTGCCAGCAGTTTCCTAGGGGTGGCTGAAGCTTTCTTT
clone size: NA
V gene: TRBV12-3/TRBV12-4
J gene: TRBJ1-1
D gene: NA

CDR3 protein: CASSSRTFSQGEQFF
CDR3 DNA: TGTGCCAGCAGCTCTAGGACATTTTCTCAGGGTGAGCAGTTCTTC
clone size: few
V gene: TRBV11-2
J gene: TRBJ2-1
D gene: NA

CDR3 protein: CASSLIGRRDEAFF
CDR3 DNA: TGTGCCAGCAGCTTAATTGGGAGGAGGGATGAAGCTTTCTTT
clone size: NA
V gene: TRBV7-2
J gene: TRBJ1-1
D gene: NA

CDR3 protein: CASSLVQRNTGELFF
CDR3 DNA: TGCGCCAGCAGCTTGGTACAGAGAAACACCGGGGAGCTGTTTTTT
clone size: NA
V gene: TRBV5-1
J gene: TRBJ2-2
D gene: NA

CDR3 protein: CSAVTGAYGNTEAFF
CDR3 DNA: TGCAGCGCCGTTACAGGGGCTTATGGGAACACTGAAGCTTTCTTT
clone size: many
V gene: TRBV29-1
J gene: TRBJ1-1
D gene: TRBD1

CDR3 protein: CASSYQQGGSYNSPLHF
CDR3 DNA: TGCGCCAGCAGCTATCAACAGGGAGGCTCCTATAATTCACCCCTCCACTTT
clone size: few
V gene: TRBV5-1
J gene: TRBJ1-6
D gene: NA

CDR3 protein: CASSPSGNIQETQYF
CDR3 DNA: TGCGCCAGCAGCCCTAGCGGAAATATACAAGAGACCCAGTACTTC
clone size: few
V gene: TRBV5-1
J gene: TRBJ2-5
D gene: TRBD2

CDR3 protein: CASSFIEVGELFF
CDR3 DNA: TGTGCCAGCAGCTTTATTGAGGTCGGGGAGCTGTTTTTT
clone size: NA
V gene: TRBV11-2
J gene: TRBJ2-2
D gene: NA

CDR3 protein: CASREQGGGELFF
CDR3 DNA: TGCGCCAGCAGAGAACAGGGTGGCGGGGAGCTGTTTTTT
clone size: NA
V gene: TRBV10-2
J gene: TRBJ2-2
D gene: NA

CDR3 protein: CASTSNYEQYF
CDR3 DNA: TGTGCCAGCACCTCGAATTACGAGCAGTACTTC
clone size: few
V gene: TRBV12-3/TRBV12-4
J gene: TRBJ2-7
D gene: NA

CDR3 protein: CSASAQGDYGYTF
CDR3 DNA: TGCAGTGCTTCTGCACAGGGAGACTATGGCTACACCTTC
clone size: NA
V gene: TRBV20-1
J gene: TRBJ1-2
D gene: NA

CDR3 protein: CATGARPEQFF
CDR3 DNA: TGTGCCACCGGGGCTCGACCCGAGCAGTTCTTC
clone size: NA
V gene: TRBV24-1
J gene: TRBJ2-1
D gene: NA

CDR3 protein: CASLSPSGANVLTF
CDR3 DNA: TGTGCCAGCTTAAGTCCCTCTGGGGCCAACGTCCTGACTTTC
clone size: NA
V gene: TRBV18
J gene: TRBJ2-6
D gene: NA

CDR3 protein: CASSQETEETQYF
CDR3 DNA: TGTGCCAGCAGCCAGGAGACGGAAGAGACCCAGTACTTC
clone size: NA
V gene: TRBV4-2
J gene: TRBJ2-5
D gene: NA

CDR3 protein: CATSPPVQGNEQFF
CDR3 DNA: TGTGCCACCAGCCCACCAGTACAGGGCAATGAGCAGTTCTTC
clone size: NA
V gene: TRBV24-1
J gene: TRBJ2-1
D gene: NA

CDR3 protein: CSARGNRGLLAKNIQYF
CDR3 DNA: TGCAGTGCTAGAGGGAACAGGGGGTTACTAGCCAAAAACATTCAGTACTTC
clone size: few
V gene: TRBV20-1
J gene: TRBJ2-4
D gene: TRBD1

CDR3 protein: CASSPPVDLYSTDTQYF
CDR3 DNA: TGTGCCAGCTCACCACCGGTGGATCTCTATAGCACAGATACGCAGTATTTT
clone size: few
V gene: TRBV18
J gene: TRBJ2-3
D gene: NA

CDR3 protein: CASSDWGNEQFF
CDR3 DNA: TGTGCCAGCAGTGATTGGGGTAATGAGCAGTTCTTC
clone size: NA
V gene: TRBV6-1
J gene: TRBJ2-1
D gene: NA

CDR3 protein: CASSQRGTSGYNEQFF
CDR3 DNA: TGTGCCAGCAGCCAACGGGGGACTAGCGGCTACAATGAGCAGTTCTTC
clone size: NA
V gene: TRBV4-2
J gene: TRBJ2-1
D gene: TRBD2

CDR3 protein: CASSYPEGQNSPLHF
CDR3 DNA: TGTGCCAGCAGTTACCCCGAAGGCCAAAATTCACCCCTCCACTTT
clone size: few
V gene: TRBV6-5
J gene: TRBJ1-6
D gene: NA

CDR3 protein: CSVGVSGAHYNEQFF
CDR3 DNA: TGCAGCGTTGGTGTTAGCGGGGCCCACTACAATGAGCAGTTCTTC
clone size: NA
V gene: TRBV29-1
J gene: TRBJ2-1
D gene: TRBD2

CDR3 protein: CASSSSLRPGWHF
CDR3 DNA: TGTGCCAGCAGTTCTAGCCTCCGGCCAGGGTGGCATTTT
clone size: NA
V gene: TRBV27
J gene: TRBJ1-5
D gene: NA

CDR3 protein: CATGGWTGDSSNQPQHF
CDR3 DNA: TGTGCCACCGGAGGGTGGACAGGCGATTCTAGCAATCAGCCCCAGCATTTT
clone size: few
V gene: TRBV24-1
J gene: TRBJ1-5
D gene: TRBD1

CDR3 protein: CASAGQYNQPQHF
CDR3 DNA: TGTGCCAGCGCGGGACAGTATAATCAGCCCCAGCATTTT
clone size: NA
V gene: TRBV19
J gene: TRBJ1-5
D gene: TRBD1

CDR3 protein: CASSLAGNLDQPQHF
CDR3 DNA: TGCGCCAGCAGCTTGGCGGGGAATTTGGATCAGCCCCAGCATTTT
clone size: NA
V gene: TRBV5-1
J gene: TRBJ1-5
D gene: NA

CDR3 protein: CASSPEMRRQSYEQYF
CDR3 DNA: TGTGCCAGCAGCCCAGAGATGAGGCGGCAATCCTACGAGCAGTACTTC
clone size: NA
V gene: TRBV4-2
J gene: TRBJ2-7
D gene: NA